These 11 T cell receptor beta chains came from one sample sequenced in a study of T cells in Graves' hyperthyroidism and ophthalmopathy. From RNA transcripts, TCR beta CDR3 regions were amplified. TCR CDR3 regions were first amplified by RT-PCR with HTBI primers. From the multiplex PCR reads, TCRdb called clonotypes with MiXCR, one entry per CDR3 protein. The sample holds some 500,000 distinct CDR3 sequences, approximately 15% seen once. Source material: blood. All receptors come from a woman between 18 and 30 years old with Graves' hyperthyroidism.

This clonotype appeared a few times. This chain joins TRBV24-1 and TRBJ2-1, with 10 bases lining up with TRBD2. The germline CDR1 and CDR2 sequences are KGHDR and SFDVKD. The length of the CDR3 is 18 residues. The J segment lost 3 bases and the V segment lost 5 bases, leaving 12 bases of the junction unmatched. CDR3 DNA sequence: TGTGCCACCAGTGCATCCTATATAGCGGGAGGACACTACAATGAGCAGTTCTTC. Encoded protein: CATSASYIAGGHYNEQFF.

This clonotype was counted at least ten times. V gene TRBV7-6 combines with J gene TRBJ1-6; possibly TRBD1 for D (5 bases). Trimming shortened V by 4 bases and J by 11 bases, and 9 bases separated the two germline ends. The CDR3 extends over 12 amino acids. Germline V gene sequence: CDR1 SGHVS, CDR2 FNYEAQ. CDR3 DNA: TGTGCCAGCAGCTCCCCGACAGCACCCCTCCACTTT. Residues: CASSSPTAPLHF. Supplemented by reference TRBV7-6 and TRBJ1-6, the full variable domain reads GAGVSQSPRYKVTKRGQDVALRCDPISGHVSLYWYRQALGQGPEFLTYFNYEAQQDKSGLPNDRFSAERPEGSISTLTIQRTEQRDSAMYRCASSSPTAPLHFGNGTRLTVT.

This clonotype was recorded many times. The chain recombines TRBV2 with TRBJ1-2; weak D call: TRBD1 (5 bases). CDR3 length: 13 residues. Germline CDR1 is SNHLY and CDR2 is FYNNEI. V lost 4 bases, J lost 4 bases, and 10 bases lay in between. The CDR3 reads CASSALGLYGYTF. The CDR3 nucleotides read TGTGCCAGCAGTGCGCTGGGACTCTATGGCTACACCTTC. Together with reference TRBV2 and TRBJ1-2, the CDR3 gives the full variable domain: EPEVTQTPSHQVTQMGQEVILRCVPISNHLYFYWYRQILGQKVEFLVSFYNNEISEKSEIFDDQFSVERPDGSNFTLKIRSTKLEDSAMYFCASSALGLYGYTFGSGTRLTVV.

This clonotype was picked up many times. The chain recombines TRBV7-3 with TRBJ1-2; D is perhaps TRBD1 (6 bases). The V and J ends lost 6 bases and 3 bases respectively, with 14 bases between them. The CDR3 loop spans 14 amino acids. In germline, CDR1 is SGHTA, CDR2 FQGTGA. The CDR3, as DNA: TGTGCCAGCAGTCCCAGTCCAGGGGACTATGGCTACACCTTC. Its protein is CASSPSPGDYGYTF.

Notes on this clonotype: Germline and junction disagree at one end, which may indicate a read error. CDR3 coding DNA: TGCGCCAGCAGCTTGGCGGAGAGCAGCTTCTACGAGCCGTACTTC. It codes for CASSLAESSFYEPYF. The rearrangement links TRBV5-1 to TRBJ2-7; D uncertain. The CDR3 is made up of 15 amino acids. Germline loops: CDR1 SGHRS, CDR2 YFSETQ.

This clonotype has a handful of counts. A much larger clonotype is one base distant, so this may be a read error. This chain links TRBV27 with TRBJ1-4; D gene unclear. Germline V gives CDR1 MNHEY, CDR2 SMNVEV (reference sequence). The CDR3 has 15 residues. The CDR3 here is CDSSHLSATNEKLFF. CDR3 DNA sequence: TGTGACAGCAGCCACCTATCCGCAACTAATGAAAAACTGTTTTTT. The entire variable domain, with the rest obtained from reference TRBV27 and TRBJ1-4, is as follows: EAQVTQNPRYLITVTGKKLTVTCSQNMNHEYMSWYRQDPGLGLRQIYYSMNVEVTDKGDVPEGYKVSRKEKRNFPLILESPSPNQTSLYFCDSSHLSATNEKLFFGSGTQLSVL.

Remarks on this clonotype: A much bigger clone sits one base away, suggesting this may be a read error. The chain couples TRBV30 to TRBJ2-3; perhaps TRBD1 as D (6 bases). Germline loops: CDR1 GTSNPN, CDR2 SVGIG (reference sequence). Between the trimmed V and J ends, which lost 4 bases and 2 bases, there was a span of 10 bases. There are 13 residues in the CDR3. CDR3 sequence: CAWIPGHTDTQYF. For the CDR3, the DNA is TGTGCCTGGATTCCGGGACACACAGATACGCAGTATTTT. Together with reference TRBV30 and TRBJ2-3, the CDR3 gives the full variable domain: SQTIHQWPATLVQPVGSPLSLECTVEGTSNPNLYWYRQAAGRGLQLLFYSVGIGQISSEVPQNLSASRPQDRQFILSSKKLLLSDSGFYLCAWIPGHTDTQYFGPGTRLTVL.

This clonotype occurred many times. The chain employs TRBV2 and TRBJ2-7, with a tentative D call TRBD2 (7 bases). V was clipped by 11 bases and J by 4 bases, with 21 bases between them. The CDR3 is 14 amino acids. Germline lookup yields CDR1 SNHLY and CDR2 FYNNEI. CDR3 nucleotides: TGTGCCCTCGAAGGTAGCGAGGGGGGGTACGAGCAGTACTTC. It yields the protein CALEGSEGGYEQYF.

The chain joins TRBV20-1 to TRBJ2-7; D is possibly TRBD1 (6 bases). CDR1 DFQATT and CDR2 SNEGSKA come from the germline V gene (reference sequence). This CDR3 has 13 amino acids. V shed 6 bases and J shed 0 bases, with 12 bases lying between them. The chain's CDR3 is CSAQTGNSYEQYF. The DNA of the CDR3 is TGCAGTGCGCAGACAGGAAACTCCTACGAGCAGTACTTC.

This clonotype was counted ten times or more. V is TRBV7-3 and J is TRBJ1-1; D ambiguous. Trimming took 6 bases from V and 5 from J, leaving 13 bases between them. CDR3 length equals 13 residues. The germline gives CDR1 SGHTA, CDR2 FQGTGA. CDR3 sequence reads: CASRATVYTEAFF. Written as DNA, the CDR3 is TGTGCCAGCAGGGCCACGGTTTATACTGAAGCTTTCTTT.

Many counts were recorded for this clonotype. The V and J genes are TRBV11-2 and TRBJ2-3, with D possibly TRBD2 on 6 matching bases. Trimming left V 4 bases short and J 2 bases short, with 13 bases between. This CDR3 contains 15 residues. Germline V gene lookup returns CDR1 SGHAT and CDR2 FQNNGV. The CDR3 DNA is TGTGCCAGCAGCTCCCCGACTAGTTACACAGATACGCAGTATTTT. Translated, it gives CASSSPTSYTDTQYF.